This entry lists 10 T cell receptor beta chains sequenced from one sample in a study of T-cell memory formation after mild COVID-19. TCRdb re-analysed the 5' RACE reads in MiXCR, keeping a single row per CDR3 protein. Of about 210,000 distinct CDR3 sequences in the sample, around 25% were seen once. The sequenced sample consisted of PBMCs or a T cell subset sorted from them (not recorded which). These TCRs come from an adult woman who had mild COVID-19 (a few samples of this study predate the infection). Cell type and time point are not known.

The V call is TRBV6-5, the J call TRBJ2-1; D not resolved. This CDR3 region has 15 residues. Germline CDR1 and CDR2: MNHEY and SVGAGI. V lost 5 bases, J lost 2 bases, and 13 bases lay in between. CDR3: CASSDLPTAYNEQFF. Here the CDR3 DNA reads TGTGCCAGCAGTGACCTCCCAACCGCCTACAATGAGCAGTTCTTC.

This clonotype was counted a few times. The rearrangement links TRBV23-1 to TRBJ2-1, with TRBD1 matching 10 bases. TRBV23-1 is an open reading frame, and its role is uncertain. This CDR3 comprises 18 residues. V dropped 0 bases and J dropped 4; count of bases not matched to a gene: 9. The CDR3 protein is CASSQSGPGTGDYNEQFF. DNA for the CDR3: TGCGCCAGCAGTCAATCGGGACCCGGGACAGGGGATTACAATGAGCAGTTCTTC.

This chain uses TRBV6-5 with TRBJ2-3, with 10 nucleotides matching TRBD1. Per the germline V gene, CDR1 is MNHEY and CDR2 is SVGAGI. V lost 5 bases and J lost 6; bases outside the gene matches: 11. This CDR3 region has 16 residues. The CDR3 loop reads CASSGSGGTGADTQYF. CDR3 nucleotides: TGTGCCAGCAGTGGCTCTGGAGGGACAGGGGCGGATACGCAGTATTTT.

The chain carries TRBV7-6 and TRBJ2-1; a possible D gene is TRBD1 (5 bases). V was cut by 5 bases and J by 7 bases, with 12 bases left in between. The CDR3 is 13 residues long. Germline V lookup: CDR1 SGHVS, CDR2 FNYEAQ. The CDR3 loop is CASSPYQGNEQFF. Written as DNA, the CDR3 is TGTGCCAGCAGCCCCTACCAGGGTAATGAGCAGTTCTTC.

J is TRBJ2-1 and V is TRBV6-5; 13 bases line up with TRBD2. The CDR3 loop spans 16 amino acids. With V trimmed by 5 bases and J by 9 bases, 10 bases remained unmatched. Germline CDR1 and CDR2: MNHEY and SVGAGI. CDR3 DNA: TGTGCCAGCAGTACGATGGGGACTAGCGGGATTGGTGAGCAGTTCTTC. Amino acid sequence: CASSTMGTSGIGEQFF.

This clonotype has only a few counts. The gene calls are TRBV12-3 or TRBV12-4 and TRBJ2-1, with TRBD2 identical over 14 bases. This CDR3 is built from 16 residues. The V and J ends lost 7 bases and 7 bases, in that order; junction bases with no gene match: 9. The CDR3 nucleotides are TGTGCCAGCACCCCTGGGACTAGCGGGAGAGGGAATGAGCAGTTCTTC. It translates to CASTPGTSGRGNEQFF.

This chain joins TRBV24-1 and TRBJ2-1; 7 bases map to TRBD1. With 5 bases clipped from V and 6 bases from J, the junction kept 15 bases outside the gene matches. The CDR3 runs to 17 residues. Germline CDR1 and CDR2: KGHDR and SFDVKD. The CDR3 DNA sequence: TGTGCCACCAGTGCCCTGACAGGGAAAGTAGGAGGCAATGAGCAGTTCTTC. It codes for CATSALTGKVGGNEQFF.

This clonotype was detected only a few times. The rearrangement joins TRBV30 to TRBJ1-2; TRBD1 agrees at 11 bases. V lost 2 bases, J lost 4 bases, and 3 bases stayed unmatched. Germline-derived CDR1 and CDR2 are GTSNPN and SVGIG (reference sequence). This CDR3 has 14 residues. CDR3 coding DNA: TGTGCCTGGAGTTCCGGGACAGGGGGCTATGGCTACACCTTC. Its translation is CAWSSGTGGYGYTF. The full variable domain, completed using reference TRBV30 and TRBJ1-2, is SQTIHQWPATLVQPVGSPLSLECTVEGTSNPNLYWYRQAAGRGLQLLFYSVGIGQISSEVPQNLSASRPQDRQFILSSKKLLLSDSGFYLCAWSSGTGGYGYTFGSGTRLTVV.

This clonotype was counted at least ten times. The rearrangement links TRBV27 to TRBJ2-1, with TRBD2 identical over 7 bases. The junction had 10 bases not matched to a gene; V was cut back by 6 bases and J by 5 bases. The CDR3 runs 15 residues. Per the germline V gene, CDR1 is MNHEY and CDR2 is SMNVEV (reference sequence). CDR3 protein: CASSPIQRGHNEQFF. The DNA of the CDR3 is TGTGCCAGCAGCCCGATTCAGCGGGGACACAATGAGCAGTTCTTC.

This clonotype was counted between two and nine times. The chain uses TRBV12-3 or TRBV12-4 and TRBJ2-7, with D possibly TRBD1 on 6 matching bases. The germline V and J ends were trimmed by 6 bases and 3 bases, with 21 bases remaining between them. CDR3 length equals 16 residues. The CDR3 coding sequence is TGTGCCAGCAGCGACATCCGGGACACCATGTACTACGAGCAGTACTTC. Amino acids: CASSDIRDTMYYEQYF.